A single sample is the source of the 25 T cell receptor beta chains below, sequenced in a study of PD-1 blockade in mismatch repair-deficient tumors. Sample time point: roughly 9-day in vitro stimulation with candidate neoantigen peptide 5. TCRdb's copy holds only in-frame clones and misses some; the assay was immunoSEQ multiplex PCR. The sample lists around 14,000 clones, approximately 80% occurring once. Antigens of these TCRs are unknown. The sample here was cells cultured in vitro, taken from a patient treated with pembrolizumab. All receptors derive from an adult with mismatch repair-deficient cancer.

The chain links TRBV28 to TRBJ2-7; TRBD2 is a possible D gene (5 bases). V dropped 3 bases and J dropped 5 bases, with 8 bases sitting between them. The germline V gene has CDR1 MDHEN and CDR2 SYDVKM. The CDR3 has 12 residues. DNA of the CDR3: TGTGCCAGCAGTTTTCCCGGGGACGAGCAGTACTTC. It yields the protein CASSFPGDEQYF.

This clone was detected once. CDR3: CASSEAGRTYEQYF. The CDR3 bases are TGTGCCAGCAGTGAAGCGGGGCGCACCTACGAGCAGTACTTC. The rearrangement joins TRBV2 to TRBJ2-5, with D maybe TRBD1 (5 bases). The J call is doubtful: the DNA matches TRBJ2-7 better. Germline V gene sequence: CDR1 SNHLY, CDR2 FYNNEI. The CDR3 consists of 14 residues.

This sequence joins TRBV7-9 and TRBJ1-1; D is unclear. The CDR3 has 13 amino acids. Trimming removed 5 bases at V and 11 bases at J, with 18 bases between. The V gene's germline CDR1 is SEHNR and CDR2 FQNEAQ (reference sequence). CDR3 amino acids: CASSEGALRFAFF. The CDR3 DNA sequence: TGTGCCAGCAGCGAGGGTGCTCTTCGTTTCGCTTTCTTT.

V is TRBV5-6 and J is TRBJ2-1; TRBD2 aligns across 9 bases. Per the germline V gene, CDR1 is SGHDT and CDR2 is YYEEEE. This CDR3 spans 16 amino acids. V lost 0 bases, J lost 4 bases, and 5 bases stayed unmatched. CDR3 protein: CASSLVGAGGYNEQFF. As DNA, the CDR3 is TGTGCCAGCAGCTTGGTAGGCGCGGGAGGGTACAATGAGCAGTTCTTC.

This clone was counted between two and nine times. CDR3 in amino acids: CASSGPGLAGGEQFF. The CDR3, as DNA: TGCGCCAGCAGTGGGCCGGGACTAGCGGGAGGAGAGCAGTTCTTC. The gene calls are TRBV10-1 and TRBJ2-1, with 15 bases that match TRBD2. The CDR3 spans 15 residues. Per germline, CDR1 WNHNN and CDR2 SYGVQD (reference sequence). Losses at the gene ends were 4 bases for V and 10 bases for J; bases not matched to a gene: 5.

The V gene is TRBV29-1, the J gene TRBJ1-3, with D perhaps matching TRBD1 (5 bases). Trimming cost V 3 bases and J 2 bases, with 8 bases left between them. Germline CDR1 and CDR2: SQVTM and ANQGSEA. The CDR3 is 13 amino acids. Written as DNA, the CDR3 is TGCAGCGTTGACGCAGGGACTGGAAACACCATATATTTT. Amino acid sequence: CSVDAGTGNTIYF.

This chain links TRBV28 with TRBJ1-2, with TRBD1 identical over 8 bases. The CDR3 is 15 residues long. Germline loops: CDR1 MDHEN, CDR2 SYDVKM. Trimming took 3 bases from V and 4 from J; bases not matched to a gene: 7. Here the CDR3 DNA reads TGTGCCAGCAGTTTGCGGACAGGGTATAGCTATGGCTACACCTTC. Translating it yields CASSLRTGYSYGYTF.

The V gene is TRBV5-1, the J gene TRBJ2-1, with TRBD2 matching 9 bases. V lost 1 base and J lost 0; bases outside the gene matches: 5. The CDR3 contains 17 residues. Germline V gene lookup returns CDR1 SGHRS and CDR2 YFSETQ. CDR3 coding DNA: TGCGCCAGCAGCTTGCCTAGCGGGGTAAGCTCCTACAATGAGCAGTTCTTC. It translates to CASSLPSGVSSYNEQFF.

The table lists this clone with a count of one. The CDR3 protein is CASTRGVPFVEAFF. CDR3 coding DNA: TGTGCCAGCACCCGAGGCGTCCCTTTTGTTGAAGCTTTCTTT. J is TRBJ1-1 and V is TRBV13; D gene ambiguous. Trimming pared 7 bases from V and 7 bases from J, leaving 19 bases between. CDR3 size: 14 residues. Looked up from germline, CDR1 is PRHDT and CDR2 is FYEKMQ (reference sequence).

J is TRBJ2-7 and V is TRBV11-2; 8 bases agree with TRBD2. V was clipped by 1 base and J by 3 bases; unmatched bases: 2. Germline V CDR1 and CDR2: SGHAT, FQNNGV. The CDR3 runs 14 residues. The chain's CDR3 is CASSLVSGDYEQYF. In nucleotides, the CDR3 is TGTGCCAGCAGCTTAGTTAGCGGGGACTACGAGCAGTACTTC.

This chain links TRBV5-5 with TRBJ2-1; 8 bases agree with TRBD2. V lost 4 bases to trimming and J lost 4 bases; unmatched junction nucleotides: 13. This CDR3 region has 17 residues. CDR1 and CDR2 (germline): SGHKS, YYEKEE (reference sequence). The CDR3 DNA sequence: TGTGCCAGCAGCATACACTCCGGGACTAGGGCGTACAATGAGCAGTTCTTC. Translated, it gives CASSIHSGTRAYNEQFF.

The chain's CDR3 is CASSPGGAGGLVNEQFF. In DNA form, the CDR3 reads TGTGCCAGCAGTCCCGGTGGAGCGGGAGGGCTTGTGAATGAGCAGTTCTTC. The J gene is TRBJ2-1, the V gene TRBV27; 10 bases are a match to TRBD2. With 5 bases clipped from V and 7 bases from J, the junction kept 14 bases outside the gene matches. Germline CDR1 MNHEY, CDR2 SMNVEV (reference sequence). CDR3 length: 17 amino acids.

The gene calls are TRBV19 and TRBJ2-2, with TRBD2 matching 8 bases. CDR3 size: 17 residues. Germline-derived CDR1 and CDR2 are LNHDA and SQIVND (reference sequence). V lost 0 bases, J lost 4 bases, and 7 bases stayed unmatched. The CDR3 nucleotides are TGTGCCAGTAGTATAGATGTCGCGGGAGGCGGCACCGGGGAGCTGTTTTTT. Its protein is CASSIDVAGGGTGELFF.

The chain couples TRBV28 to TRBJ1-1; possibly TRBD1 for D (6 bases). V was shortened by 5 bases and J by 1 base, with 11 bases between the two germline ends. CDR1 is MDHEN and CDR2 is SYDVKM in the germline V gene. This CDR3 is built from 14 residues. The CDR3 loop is CASSPPTGNTEAFF. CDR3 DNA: TGTGCCAGCAGTCCCCCGACAGGGAACACTGAAGCTTTCTTT.

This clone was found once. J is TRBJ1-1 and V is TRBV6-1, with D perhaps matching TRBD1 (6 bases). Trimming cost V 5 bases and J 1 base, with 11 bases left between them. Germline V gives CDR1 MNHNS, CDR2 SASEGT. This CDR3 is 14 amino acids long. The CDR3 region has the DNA TGTGCCAGCAGTCAACAGGGCGGGAACACTGAAGCTTTCTTT. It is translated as CASSQQGGNTEAFF.

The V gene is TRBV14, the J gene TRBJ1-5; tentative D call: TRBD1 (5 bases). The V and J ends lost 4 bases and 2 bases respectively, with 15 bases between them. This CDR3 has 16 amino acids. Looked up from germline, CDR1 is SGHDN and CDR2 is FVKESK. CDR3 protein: CASSPAGATGNQPQHF. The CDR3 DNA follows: TGTGCCAGCAGCCCGGCCGGGGCCACGGGCAATCAGCCCCAGCATTTT.

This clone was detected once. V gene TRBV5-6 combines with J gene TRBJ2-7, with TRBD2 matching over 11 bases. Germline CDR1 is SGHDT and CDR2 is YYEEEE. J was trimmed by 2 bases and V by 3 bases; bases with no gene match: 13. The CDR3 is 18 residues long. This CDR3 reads CASSWTSGPLENTYEQYF. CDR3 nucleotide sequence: TGTGCCAGCAGCTGGACTAGCGGGCCTCTCGAAAATACCTACGAGCAGTACTTC. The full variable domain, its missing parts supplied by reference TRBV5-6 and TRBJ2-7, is DAGVTQSPTHLIKTRGQQVTLRCSPKSGHDTVSWYQQALGQGPQFIFQYYEEEERQRGNFPDRFSGHQFPNYSSELNVNALLLGDSALYLCASSWTSGPLENTYEQYFGPGTRLTVT.

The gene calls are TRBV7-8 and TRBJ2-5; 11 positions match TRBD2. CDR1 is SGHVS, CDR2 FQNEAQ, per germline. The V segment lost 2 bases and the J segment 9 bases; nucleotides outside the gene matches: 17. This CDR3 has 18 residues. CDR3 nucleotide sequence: TGTGCCAGCAGCTTAACAGTTGGGCGGCTAGCGGGAGGAGGGTCCCAGTACTTC. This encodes CASSLTVGRLAGGGSQYF. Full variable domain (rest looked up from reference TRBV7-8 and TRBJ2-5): GAGVSQSPRYKVAKRGQDVALRCDPISGHVSLFWYQQALGQGPEFLTYFQNEAQLDKSGLPSDRFFAERPEGSVSTLKIQRTQQEDSAVYLCASSLTVGRLAGGGSQYFGPGTRLLVL.

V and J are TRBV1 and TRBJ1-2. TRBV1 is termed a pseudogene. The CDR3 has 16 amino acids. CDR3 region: CTSRVLSVRKTYGYTF. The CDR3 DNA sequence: TGCACCAGCAGAGTATTGAGTGTGCGAAAGACCTATGGCTACACCTTC.

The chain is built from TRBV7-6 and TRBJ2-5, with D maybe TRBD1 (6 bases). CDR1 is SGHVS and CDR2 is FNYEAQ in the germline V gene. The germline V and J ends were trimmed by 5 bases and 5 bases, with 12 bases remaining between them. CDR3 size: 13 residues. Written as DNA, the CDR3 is TGTGCCAGCAGCCGGGACCAGGGGGAGACCCAGTACTTC. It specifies CASSRDQGETQYF.

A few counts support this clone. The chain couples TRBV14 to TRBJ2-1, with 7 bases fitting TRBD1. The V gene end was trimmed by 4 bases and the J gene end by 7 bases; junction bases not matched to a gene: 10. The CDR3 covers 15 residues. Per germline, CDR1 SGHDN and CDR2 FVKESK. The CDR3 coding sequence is TGTGCCAGCAGCCCATTACTAAAACAGGGGAATGAGCAGTTCTTC. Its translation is CASSPLLKQGNEQFF. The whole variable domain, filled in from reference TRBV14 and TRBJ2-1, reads EAGVTQFPSHSVIEKGQTVTLRCDPISGHDNLYWYRRVMGKEIKFLLHFVKESKQDESGMPNNRFLAERTGGTYSTLKVQPAELEDSGVYFCASSPLLKQGNEQFFGPGTRLTVL.

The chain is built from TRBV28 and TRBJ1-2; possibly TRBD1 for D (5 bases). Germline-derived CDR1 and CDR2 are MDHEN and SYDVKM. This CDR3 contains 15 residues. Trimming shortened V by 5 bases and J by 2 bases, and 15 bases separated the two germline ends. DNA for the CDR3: TGTGCCAGCAGTGATCCGGGACGGACGAACTATGGCTACACCTTC. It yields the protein CASSDPGRTNYGYTF.

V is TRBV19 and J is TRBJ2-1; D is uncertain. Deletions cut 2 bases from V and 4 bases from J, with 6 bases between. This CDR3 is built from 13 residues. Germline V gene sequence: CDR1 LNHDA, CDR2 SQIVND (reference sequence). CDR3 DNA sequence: TGTGCCAGTAGTATAAGTGGGTACAATGAGCAGTTCTTC. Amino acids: CASSISGYNEQFF.

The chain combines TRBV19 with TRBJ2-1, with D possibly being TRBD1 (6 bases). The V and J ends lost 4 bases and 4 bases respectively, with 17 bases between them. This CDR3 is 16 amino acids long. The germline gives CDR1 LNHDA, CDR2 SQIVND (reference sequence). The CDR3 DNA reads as TGTGCCAGTAGTAATAGAGGCGCAGGGGAGTACAATGAGCAGTTCTTC. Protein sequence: CASSNRGAGEYNEQFF.

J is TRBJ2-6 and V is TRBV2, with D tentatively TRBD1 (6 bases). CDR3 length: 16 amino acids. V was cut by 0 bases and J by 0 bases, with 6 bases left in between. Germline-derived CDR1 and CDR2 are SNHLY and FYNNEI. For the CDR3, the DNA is TGTGCCAGCAGTGAAGCGGGGGCCTCTGGGGCCAACGTCCTGACTTTC. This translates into CASSEAGASGANVLTF.